The next 13 T cell receptor beta chains were all read from a single sample in a study of T cells expressing NK-cell markers. TCRdb reprocessed the 5' RACE reads, with one entry per CDR3 protein and no DNA. In all, the sample yields around 470,000 distinct CDR3 sequences. Sequenced: blood T cells: a sorted CD56 or NKG2C T cell subset, CD4+ or CD8+ T cells, or bulk PBMC T cells (not recorded which). The source is a woman between 45 and 60 years old in good health.

The chain joins TRBV11-2 to TRBJ2-3; the D call from TCRdb, TRBD1, cannot be confirmed without DNA. Germline CDR1 reads SGHAT; CDR2 reads FQNNGV. CDR3 length: 15 residues. The CDR3 sequence: CASSFRRGGADTQYF.

The gene calls are TRBV20-1 and TRBJ2-1. The germline V gene encodes CDR1 DFQATT and CDR2 SNEGSKA (reference sequence). This CDR3 comprises 15 residues. The CDR3: CSALMATMPYNEQFF.

This chain uses TRBV4-1 with TRBJ2-3; the D call of TRBD1 rests on TCRdb alone, since no DNA is present to check it. CDR3 length: 15 amino acids. Germline V gene data show CDR1 as MGHRA and CDR2 as YSYEKL. This chain's CDR3 is CASSQPGRGTDTQYF.

The V and J genes are TRBV14 and TRBJ2-3; TCRdb indicates TRBD2, and absent DNA this call remains unverified. The CDR3 runs 13 residues. Germline CDR1 SGHDN, CDR2 FVKESK. The CDR3 loop reads CANAGERTDTQYF.

The rearrangement joins TRBV10-3 to TRBJ2-1. The CDR3 totals 16 residues. The germline V gene encodes CDR1 ENHRY and CDR2 SYGVKD. The CDR3 sequence is CAISESGQNYYNEQFF.

The J gene is TRBJ2-3, the V gene TRBV5-5; the D call of TRBD2 rests on TCRdb alone, since no DNA is present to check it. This CDR3 region has 17 residues. Germline V gene lookup returns CDR1 SGHKS and CDR2 YYEKEE (reference sequence). The CDR3 region is CASSLVMTSGTTDTQYF.

The chain carries TRBV29-1 and TRBJ2-5. The CDR3 runs to 11 residues. Germline assignment: CDR1 SQVTM and CDR2 ANQGSEA. The CDR3 sequence is CSVQAAETQYF.

The chain uses TRBV5-6 and TRBJ1-1; the D call from TCRdb, TRBD1, cannot be confirmed without DNA. The CDR3 runs 17 residues. The germline V gene has CDR1 SGHDT and CDR2 YYEEEE. The CDR3 sequence is CASSPTSSGVKNTEAFF.

V gene TRBV29-1 combines with J gene TRBJ2-1; TCRdb's D call, TRBD2, is unchecked because there is no DNA. The V gene's germline CDR1 is SQVTM and CDR2 ANQGSEA. This CDR3 comprises 16 residues. CDR3 residues: CSVLTTGLESLNEQFF.

This sequence joins TRBV5-1 and TRBJ2-1; the TCRdb D gene call, TRBD2, has no DNA to confirm it. CDR3 length equals 14 residues. Germline V gene lookup returns CDR1 SGHRS and CDR2 YFSETQ. Here the CDR3 reads CASSLTSGRARSFF.

The rearrangement uses TRBV24-1 and TRBJ1-4; TCRdb selects TRBD1, and the lack of DNA leaves this call unchecked. This CDR3 is 16 amino acids long. The V gene's germline CDR1 is KGHDR and CDR2 SFDVKD. The CDR3 loop is CATSESGTGGREKLFF.

V and J are TRBV27 and TRBJ2-1; as DNA is missing, the TRBD1 call by TCRdb cannot be tested. This CDR3 region has 15 residues. Germline CDR1 is MNHEY and CDR2 is SMNVEV (reference sequence). CDR3 region: CASSLLDREGSEQFF.

The V gene is TRBV10-3, the J gene TRBJ2-1; TCRdb's D call, TRBD1, is unchecked because there is no DNA. Germline V gene sequence: CDR1 ENHRY, CDR2 SYGVKD. This CDR3 spans 15 amino acids. The CDR3 here is CAIKEGQGFNNEQFF.